A single sample is the source of the 11 T cell receptor beta chains below, sequenced in a study of neurological immune-mediated disorders. In TCRdb, the 5' RACE reads were re-called with MiXCR into one record per CDR3 protein. The sample records roughly 52,000 distinct CDR3 sequences, 3% to 4.5% being singletons. Sequenced: CD4+ T cells from blood. All receptors derive from a woman aged 40-49 years with multiple sclerosis.

This clonotype was observed at least ten times. This sequence joins TRBV7-3 and TRBJ2-7, with 7 bases matching TRBD1. The CDR3 loop spans 14 amino acids. Germline loops: CDR1 SGHTA, CDR2 FQGTGA. J lost 3 bases, V lost 5 bases, and 7 bases had no gene match. CDR3 sequence: CASSRAGGNYEQYF. In DNA form, the CDR3 reads TGTGCCAGCAGCAGGGCAGGGGGTAACTACGAGCAGTACTTC.

This clonotype has ten or more counts. The chain recombines TRBV3-1 with TRBJ2-7; 11 positions match TRBD1. V gave up 2 bases and J gave up 5 bases; unmatched junction bases: 2. Germline V gives CDR1 LGHDT, CDR2 YNNKEL (reference sequence). The CDR3 length is 14 residues. This CDR3 is CASSQRTGGDEQYF. The CDR3, as DNA: TGTGCCAGCAGCCAACGGACAGGGGGCGACGAGCAGTACTTC.

This clonotype was found many times. The V and J genes are TRBV24-1 and TRBJ1-6, with 10 nucleotides matching TRBD1. CDR3 length: 16 amino acids. Trimming cost V 4 bases and J 7 bases; bases outside gene matches: 6. Germline CDR1 reads KGHDR; CDR2 reads SFDVKD. The CDR3 is CATSEGRQGANSPLHF. For the CDR3, the DNA is TGTGCCACCAGTGAAGGGCGACAGGGGGCCAATTCACCCCTCCACTTT.

This clonotype was detected many times. This rearrangement joins TRBV5-1 to TRBJ1-1, with TRBD1 as a possible D gene (5 bases). V was shortened by 3 bases and J by 0 bases, with 12 bases between the two germline ends. In germline, CDR1 is SGHRS, CDR2 YFSETQ. The CDR3 consists of 15 residues. The CDR3 region is CASSSGHNVNTEAFF. The CDR3 DNA reads TGCGCCAGCAGCTCCGGACACAACGTGAACACTGAAGCTTTCTTT.

This clonotype was counted only a few times. J is TRBJ1-2 and V is TRBV12-3 or TRBV12-4; D might be TRBD1 (6 bases). Trimming shortened V by 1 base and J by 2 bases, and 8 bases separated the two germline ends. The CDR3 is 14 amino acids. The CDR3 nucleotides are TGTGCCAGCAGTTTAGGACAGGTGAACTATGGCTACACCTTC. Encoded protein: CASSLGQVNYGYTF.

This clonotype was found many times. The V call is TRBV12-3 or TRBV12-4, the J call TRBJ1-2, with 7 bases fitting TRBD1. V gave up 8 bases and J gave up 0 bases; unmatched junction bases: 6. This CDR3 comprises 14 residues. DNA for the CDR3: TGTGCCAGCGGGGACAGTTTGTCTAACTATGGCTACACCTTC. Amino acid sequence: CASGDSLSNYGYTF.

This clonotype has at least ten counts. The chain recombines TRBV6-5 with TRBJ1-2; unclear D gene. Trimming took 1 base from V and 4 from J, leaving 13 bases between them. CDR3 length: 15 amino acids. Germline loops: CDR1 MNHEY, CDR2 SVGAGI. The CDR3, as DNA: TGTGCCAGCAGTTACTTCAGCGCCGGTAGCTATGGCTACACCTTC. It specifies CASSYFSAGSYGYTF.

Many counts were recorded for this clonotype. The gene calls are TRBV4-1 and TRBJ2-5, with TRBD2 identical over 13 bases. The V segment lost 1 base and the J segment 5 bases; nucleotides outside the gene matches: 7. The CDR3 loop spans 17 amino acids. CDR1 and CDR2 from the germline V gene are MGHRA and YSYEKL. The CDR3 DNA reads as TGCGCCAGCAGCCAAGGGACTAGCGGGGGCGCCTGGGAGACCCAGTACTTC. This encodes CASSQGTSGGAWETQYF.

This clonotype came up many times. This chain uses TRBV24-1 with TRBJ2-6; D perhaps matches TRBD1 (6 bases). Germline V gives CDR1 KGHDR, CDR2 SFDVKD. V lost 7 bases and J lost 2, with 17 bases in between. CDR3 length equals 17 residues. CDR3: CATSPFRQEAGANVLTF. DNA for the CDR3: TGTGCCACCAGCCCTTTCAGACAGGAAGCTGGGGCCAACGTCCTGACTTTC.

This clonotype was counted ten times or more. This sequence joins TRBV9 and TRBJ2-2, with TRBD2 as a possible D gene (6 bases). This CDR3 has 16 residues. Germline lookup yields CDR1 SGDLS and CDR2 YYNGEE. V was shortened by 0 bases and J by 1 base, with 10 bases between the two germline ends. CDR3 loop: CASSVEPRGNTGELFF. In DNA, the CDR3 is TGTGCCAGCAGCGTAGAACCGCGGGGGAACACCGGGGAGCTGTTTTTT.

This clonotype appeared many times. The genes are TRBV5-1 and TRBJ1-6; D gene uncertain. The CDR3 is made up of 14 amino acids. From germline, CDR1 is SGHRS and CDR2 YFSETQ. V lost 7 bases and J lost 7, with 15 bases in between. This CDR3 is CASSVGVGNSPLHF. The CDR3 nucleotides are TGCGCCAGCTCCGTGGGAGTAGGAAATTCACCCCTCCACTTT. Combining the CDR3 with reference TRBV5-1 and TRBJ1-6 gives the whole variable domain KAGVTQTPRYLIKTRGQQVTLSCSPISGHRSVSWYQQTPGQGLQFLFEYFSETQRNKGNFPGRFSGRQFSNSRSEMNVSTLELGDSALYLCASSVGVGNSPLHFGNGTRLTVT.